This entry concerns a single T cell receptor beta chain. The CDR3 is made up of 17 amino acids. Per germline, CDR1 MNHEY and CDR2 SMNVEV (reference sequence). V dropped 6 bases and J dropped 4 bases, with 22 bases sitting between them. The data were taken from a study of cytomegalovirus exposure and HLA in healthy donors. The PCR made use of 60 Vbeta and 13 Jbeta primers. Data came from immunoSEQ multiplex PCR; TCRdb stores just in-frame clones and leaves some out. Seen here are about 200,000 clones, approximately 79% observed once, and the top ten hold around 1.7%. The sequence derives from a man aged 45-60 years in good health and CMV-seronegative. V usage is TRBV27 and J usage is TRBJ2-1, with D possibly being TRBD2 (5 bases). Sequencing input: PBMCs. The CDR3 sequence is CASSPSPGVGSYNEQFF. CDR3 DNA: TGTGCCAGCAGCCCATCCCCCGGCGTAGGGAGTTACAATGAGCAGTTCTTC.